This TCR beta chain originates from a study of identical twins. CDR3 length: 16 amino acids. Germline loops: CDR1 SGDLS, CDR2 YYNGEE. V dropped 4 bases and J dropped 3 bases, with 16 bases sitting between them. A single record per CDR3 protein comes from TCRdb applying MiXCR to the 5' RACE reads. The table shows about 890,000 distinct CDR3 sequences, with about 12% occurring only once. The same data also contributed to another study, on yellow fever vaccine responses in identical twins. Per that paper: Twins' T cell vaccine responses reportedly looked partly convergent, partly personalized.

This TCR came from a woman aged 18-30 years in good health. The chain couples TRBV9 to TRBJ2-2, with D possibly TRBD1 on 5 matching bases. The specimen was PBMCs. Here the CDR3 reads CASSPRVGWDTGELFF. The CDR3 bases are TGTGCCAGCAGCCCCAGGGTGGGGTGGGACACCGGGGAGCTGTTTTTT.